This is a list of T cell receptor beta chains from one sample in a study of T-cell memory formation after mild COVID-19. Each CDR3 protein gets one entry after TCRdb re-called the 5' RACE reads with MiXCR. The table includes around 150,000 distinct CDR3 sequences, 11% detected once. The sequenced sample was PBMCs or a T cell subset sorted from them (not recorded which). The receptors were gathered from a man younger than 35 who had mild COVID-19 (a few samples of this study predate the infection). Cell type and time point are not known. The conserved cysteine and the conserved F or W are not part of the CDR3 here. Fields, in order: CDR3 protein, V gene, J gene, clone size. Size is stated for part of the rows, as once, few or many counts, or as a class when the clone is expanded.

CDR3: ASSSGGYPADTQY
V: TRBV5-1
J: TRBJ2-3
size: few

CDR3: ASSDPGGGEKLF
V: TRBV25-1
J: TRBJ1-4
size: few

CDR3: ASSLYKDSPLH
V: TRBV7-3
J: TRBJ1-6
size: many

CDR3: ASSPRLEANTEAF
V: TRBV18
J: TRBJ1-1
size: .

CDR3: ASSPLIGTATEAF
V: TRBV4-3
J: TRBJ1-1
size: few

CDR3: ASSHGGLREAF
V: TRBV3-1
J: TRBJ1-1
size: .

CDR3: AITAGDTQY
V: TRBV10-3
J: TRBJ2-3
size: few

CDR3: ASAVQGTGNTIY
V: TRBV5-1
J: TRBJ1-3
size: many

CDR3: ASLTNQDRQAF
V: TRBV7-2
J: TRBJ1-1
size: few

CDR3: ATNSGGTSTDTQY
V: TRBV7-2
J: TRBJ2-3
size: few

CDR3: ASTRVEYSPLH
V: TRBV28
J: TRBJ1-6
size: .

CDR3: ATSLNWNQETQY
V: TRBV15
J: TRBJ2-5
size: few

CDR3: ASSLGLAGGPADTQY
V: TRBV5-1
J: TRBJ2-3
size: .

CDR3: ASSTPASNQPQH
V: TRBV7-2
J: TRBJ1-5
size: few

CDR3: ASSLDRGRTEAF
V: TRBV5-1
J: TRBJ1-1
size: few

CDR3: SARDLPRDSSYNEQF
V: TRBV20-1
J: TRBJ2-1
size: .